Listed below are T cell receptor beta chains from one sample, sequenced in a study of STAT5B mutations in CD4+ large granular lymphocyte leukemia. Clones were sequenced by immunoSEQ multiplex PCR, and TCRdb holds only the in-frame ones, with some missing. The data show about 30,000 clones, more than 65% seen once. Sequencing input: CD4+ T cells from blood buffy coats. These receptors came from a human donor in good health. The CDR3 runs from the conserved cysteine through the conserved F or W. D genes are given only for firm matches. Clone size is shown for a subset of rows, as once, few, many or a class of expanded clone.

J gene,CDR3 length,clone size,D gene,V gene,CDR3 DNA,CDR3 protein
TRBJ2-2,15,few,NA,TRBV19,TGTGCCAGTAGCGCCGGGACAACGAACACCGGGGAGCTGTTTTTT,CASSAGTTNTGELFF
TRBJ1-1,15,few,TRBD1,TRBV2,TGTGCCAGCAGTGGACAGACAGGGACGAACACTGAAGCTTTCTTT,CASSGQTGTNTEAFF
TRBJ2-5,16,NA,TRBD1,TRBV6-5,TGTGCCAGCAGTTTCGGGACAGGGGCCGATAAAGGGACCCAGTACTTC,CASSFGTGADKGTQYF
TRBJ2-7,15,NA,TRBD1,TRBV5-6,TGTGCCAGCAACGCAGGGGGCCCCCGGAATGGGGAGCAGTACTTC,CASNAGGPRNGEQYF
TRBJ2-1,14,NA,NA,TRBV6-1,TGTGCCAGCAGTGGGAAACCGGTGAGGCATGAGCAGTTCTTC,CASSGKPVRHEQFF
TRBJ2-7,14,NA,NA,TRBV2,TGTGCCAGCACCCTAATAGCGAGCTCCTACGAGCAGTACTTC,CASTLIASSYEQYF
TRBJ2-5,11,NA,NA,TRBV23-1,TGCGCCAGCAGTCAGGGGGAGACCCAGTACTTC,CASSQGETQYF
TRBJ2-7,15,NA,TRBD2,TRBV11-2,TGTGCCAGCAGCTTAGGCGGGGGACGGTCCTACGAGCAGTACTTC,CASSLGGGRSYEQYF
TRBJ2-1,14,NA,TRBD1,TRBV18,TGTGCCAGCTCACGTCGACAGGGATACAATGAGCAGTTCTTC,CASSRRQGYNEQFF
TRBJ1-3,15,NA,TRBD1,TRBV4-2,TGTGCCAGCAGCCAAGAGTGGACAGGGGGAAACACCATATATTTT,CASSQEWTGGNTIYF
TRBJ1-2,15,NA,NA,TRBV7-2,TGTGCCAGCAGGCCTGGGCCGGGGGAGAACTATGGCTACACCTTC,CASRPGPGENYGYTF
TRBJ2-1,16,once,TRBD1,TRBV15,TGTGCCACCAGCCCCCGGACAGGTAACTCCTACAATGAGCAGTTCTTC,CATSPRTGNSYNEQFF
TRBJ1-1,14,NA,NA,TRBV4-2,TGTGCCAGCAGCCCGTCAACAGGAGGACTTGAAGCTTTCTTT,CASSPSTGGLEAFF
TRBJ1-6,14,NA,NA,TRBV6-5,TGTGCCAGCAGCTTCACAGGGATTGATTCACCCCTCCACTTT,CASSFTGIDSPLHF
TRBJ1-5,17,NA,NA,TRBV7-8,TGTGCCAGCAGCTTTCGGACAGAACCGCATAGCAATCAGCCCCAGCATTTT,CASSFRTEPHSNQPQHF
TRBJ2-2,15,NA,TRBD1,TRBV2,TGTGCCAGCAGTGTGGACAGGCCCAACACCGGGGAGCTGTTTTTT,CASSVDRPNTGELFF
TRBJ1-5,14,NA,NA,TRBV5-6,TGTGCCAGCAGCGGAGGCAGGGGATTTCAGCCCCAGCATTTT,CASSGGRGFQPQHF
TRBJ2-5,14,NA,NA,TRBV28,TGTGCCAGCCTCTCAGCCGGGTACCAAGAGACCCAGTACTTC,CASLSAGYQETQYF
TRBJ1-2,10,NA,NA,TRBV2,TGTGCCAGCAGTGAAAGCGGCTACACCTTC,CASSESGYTF
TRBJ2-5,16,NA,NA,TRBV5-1,TGCGCCAGCAGCTCGGCCATAGCGGCCGCCCAAGAGACCCAGTACTTC,CASSSAIAAAQETQYF
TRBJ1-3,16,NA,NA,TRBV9,TGTGCCAGCAGCGTAGTGCGGGGGGCTTCTGGAAACACCATATATTTT,CASSVVRGASGNTIYF
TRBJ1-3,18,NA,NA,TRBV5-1,TGCGCCAGCAGCTTGTCTCCGGCGTCGTTGAGCTCTGGAAACACCATATATTTT,CASSLSPASLSSGNTIYF
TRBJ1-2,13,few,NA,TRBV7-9,TGTGCCAGCAGCTTTTCTCTGAGTGGCCACTACACCTTC,CASSFSLSGHYTF
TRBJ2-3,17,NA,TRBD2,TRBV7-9,TGTGCCAGCAGCCCACCCCTAGCGGGGGGGCTCTCAGATACGCAGTATTTT,CASSPPLAGGLSDTQYF
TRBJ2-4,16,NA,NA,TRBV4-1,TGCGCCAGCAGCCAAGCAACGGGGGACCCCAAAAACATTCAGTACTTC,CASSQATGDPKNIQYF
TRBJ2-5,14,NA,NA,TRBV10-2,TGCGCCAGCAGTGAACGACAGGGAGGAGAGACCCAGTACTTC,CASSERQGGETQYF
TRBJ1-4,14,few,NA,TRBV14,TGTGCCAGCAGCCCTACAAAAGTATCGGAAAAACTGTTTTTT,CASSPTKVSEKLFF
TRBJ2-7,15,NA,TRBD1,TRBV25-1,TGTGCCAGCAGTGAAAGAGGGGGCGCTCCCTACGAGCAGTACTTC,CASSERGGAPYEQYF
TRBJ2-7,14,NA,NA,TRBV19,TGTGCCAGTAGTCCCCCGGGTCCTTCCTACGAGCAGTACTTC,CASSPPGPSYEQYF
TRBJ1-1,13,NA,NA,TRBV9,TGTGCCAGCAGCGGCCCGGACGACAGGGAAGCTTTCTTT,CASSGPDDREAFF
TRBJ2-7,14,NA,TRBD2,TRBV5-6,TGTGCCAGCAGCTTGACAGCTAGCGGGTACGAGCAGTACTTC,CASSLTASGYEQYF
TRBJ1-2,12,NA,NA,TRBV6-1,TGTGCCAGCAGTGAAAGGCAATATGGCTACACCTTC,CASSERQYGYTF
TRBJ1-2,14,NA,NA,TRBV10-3,TGTGCCATCAGCGCATTGATGCGGCAAGATGGCTACACCTTC,CAISALMRQDGYTF
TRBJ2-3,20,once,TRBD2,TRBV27,TGTGCCAGCAGTTTAAGGGGACTAGCGGACTACGGTCCAAGCACAGATACGCAGTATTTT,CASSLRGLADYGPSTDTQYF
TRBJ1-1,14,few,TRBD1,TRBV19,TGTGCCACCTTCCTTCGGGACAGGGGCACTGAAGCTTTCTTT,CATFLRDRGTEAFF
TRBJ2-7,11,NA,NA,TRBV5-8,TGTGCCAGCAGCTTCGGAAACGAGCAGTACTTC,CASSFGNEQYF
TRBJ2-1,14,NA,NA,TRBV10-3,TGTGCCATTGCACAGACCCTATCCTACAATGAGCAGTTCTTC,CAIAQTLSYNEQFF
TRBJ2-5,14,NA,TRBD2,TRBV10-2,TGCGCCAGCATTAGGGCGGGGGTAGGAGAGACCCAGTACTTC,CASIRAGVGETQYF
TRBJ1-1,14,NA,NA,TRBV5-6,TGTGCCAGCAGCTTAGCACAGTTGAACACTGAAGCTTTCTTT,CASSLAQLNTEAFF
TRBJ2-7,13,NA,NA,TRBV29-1,TGCAGCGTTCTCCCGGACGTAACCTACGAGCAGTACTTC,CSVLPDVTYEQYF
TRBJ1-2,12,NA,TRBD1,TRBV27,TGTGCCAGCAGTCCCGGGACAGGCGGCTACACCTTC,CASSPGTGGYTF
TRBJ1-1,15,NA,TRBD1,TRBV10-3,TGTGCCATCGGCCCGGGACAGCCTTTGAACACTGAAGCTTTCTTT,CAIGPGQPLNTEAFF
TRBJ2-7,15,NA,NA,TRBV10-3,TGTGCCACCTGGGGAAGCGGAGGTCCTTCCTACGAGCAGTACTTC,CATWGSGGPSYEQYF
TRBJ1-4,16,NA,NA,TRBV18,TGTGCCAGCTCAAACGACAGGATTCGGTCTAATGAAAAACTGTTTTTT,CASSNDRIRSNEKLFF
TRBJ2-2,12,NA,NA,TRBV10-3,TGTGCCATCAGTGAGGTGACGGGGGAGCTGTTTTTT,CAISEVTGELFF
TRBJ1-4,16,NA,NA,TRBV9,TGTGCCAGCAGCGCACCCGGCGTGGATAGTGGCGAAAAACTGTTTTTT,CASSAPGVDSGEKLFF
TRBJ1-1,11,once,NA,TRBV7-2,TGTGCCAGCAGCTCCTATTCCGAAGCTTTCTTT,CASSSYSEAFF
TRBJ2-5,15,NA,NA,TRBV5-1,TGCGCCAGCAGCTTTGAGGTAACGCCCCAAGAGACCCAGTACTTC,CASSFEVTPQETQYF
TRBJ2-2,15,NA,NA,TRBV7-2,TGTGCCGCCACTTTCGGGACGGCGAACACCGGGGAGCTGTTTTTT,CAATFGTANTGELFF
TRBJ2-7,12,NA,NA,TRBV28,TGTGCCAGCAGTTTAACTCTTAACGAGCAGTACTTC,CASSLTLNEQYF
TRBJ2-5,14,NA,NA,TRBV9,TGTGCCAGCAGCTCTGGGGGGGGGCCAGAGACCCAGTACTTC,CASSSGGGPETQYF
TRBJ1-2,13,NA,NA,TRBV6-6,TGTGCCAGCAGTTACCCTGGGGACTATGGCTACACCTTC,CASSYPGDYGYTF